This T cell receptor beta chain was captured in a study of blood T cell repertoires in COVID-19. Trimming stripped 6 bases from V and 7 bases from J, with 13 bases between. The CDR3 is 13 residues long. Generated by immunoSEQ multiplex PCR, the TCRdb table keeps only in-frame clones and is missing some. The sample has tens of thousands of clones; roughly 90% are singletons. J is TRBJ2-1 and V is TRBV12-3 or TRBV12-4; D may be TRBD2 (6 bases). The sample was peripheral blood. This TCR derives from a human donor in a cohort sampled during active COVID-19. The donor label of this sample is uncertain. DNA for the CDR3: TGTGCCAGCAGCCCAACCCGGGAGAATGAGCAGTTCTTC. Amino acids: CASSPTRENEQFF.